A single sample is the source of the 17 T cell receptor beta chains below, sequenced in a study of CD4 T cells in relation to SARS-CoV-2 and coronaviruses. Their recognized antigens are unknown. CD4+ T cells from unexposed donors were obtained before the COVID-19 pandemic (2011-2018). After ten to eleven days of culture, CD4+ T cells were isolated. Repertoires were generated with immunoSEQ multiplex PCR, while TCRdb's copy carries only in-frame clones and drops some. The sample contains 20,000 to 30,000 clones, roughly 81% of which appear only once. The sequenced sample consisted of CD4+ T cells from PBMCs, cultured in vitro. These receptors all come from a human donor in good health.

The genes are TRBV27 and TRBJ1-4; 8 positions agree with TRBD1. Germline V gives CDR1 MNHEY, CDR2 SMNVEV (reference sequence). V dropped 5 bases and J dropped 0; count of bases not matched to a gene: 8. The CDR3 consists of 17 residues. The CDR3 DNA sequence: TGTGCCAGCAGTCCCCGACAGGGGCCCTCAACTAATGAAAAACTGTTTTTT. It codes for CASSPRQGPSTNEKLFF.

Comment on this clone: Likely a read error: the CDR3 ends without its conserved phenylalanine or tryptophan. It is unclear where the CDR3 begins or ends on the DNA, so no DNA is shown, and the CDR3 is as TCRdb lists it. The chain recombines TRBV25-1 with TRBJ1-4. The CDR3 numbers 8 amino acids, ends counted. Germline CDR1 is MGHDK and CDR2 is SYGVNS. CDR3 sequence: CASSPAGM.

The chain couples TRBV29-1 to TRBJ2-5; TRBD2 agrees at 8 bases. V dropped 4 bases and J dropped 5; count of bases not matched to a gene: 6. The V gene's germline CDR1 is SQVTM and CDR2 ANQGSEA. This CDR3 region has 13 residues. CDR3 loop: CSVAGTRGETQYF. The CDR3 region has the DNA TGCAGCGTTGCCGGGACTAGGGGCGAGACCCAGTACTTC.

CDR3 in amino acids: CASSALELATYNEQFF. The CDR3 region has the DNA TGTGCCAGCAGCGCACTGGAACTAGCCACCTACAATGAGCAGTTCTTC. The chain links TRBV9 to TRBJ2-1; perhaps TRBD2 as D (6 bases). The germline gives CDR1 SGDLS, CDR2 YYNGEE. The CDR3 totals 16 residues. Trimming shortened V by 3 bases and J by 2 bases, and 15 bases separated the two germline ends.

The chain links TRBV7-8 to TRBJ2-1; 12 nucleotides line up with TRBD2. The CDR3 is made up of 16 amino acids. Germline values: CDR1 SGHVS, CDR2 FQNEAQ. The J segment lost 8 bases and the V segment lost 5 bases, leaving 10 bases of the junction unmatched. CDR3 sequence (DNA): TGTGCCAGCAGCCCGTGGACTAGCGGGAAAGGGGATGAGCAGTTCTTC. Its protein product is CASSPWTSGKGDEQFF.

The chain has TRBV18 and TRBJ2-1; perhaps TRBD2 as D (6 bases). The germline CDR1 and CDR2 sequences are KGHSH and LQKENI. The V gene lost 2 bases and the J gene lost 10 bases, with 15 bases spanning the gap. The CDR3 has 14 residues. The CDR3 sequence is CASSPMETGSEQFF. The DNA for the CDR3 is TGTGCCAGCTCACCAATGGAGACCGGGAGCGAGCAGTTCTTC.

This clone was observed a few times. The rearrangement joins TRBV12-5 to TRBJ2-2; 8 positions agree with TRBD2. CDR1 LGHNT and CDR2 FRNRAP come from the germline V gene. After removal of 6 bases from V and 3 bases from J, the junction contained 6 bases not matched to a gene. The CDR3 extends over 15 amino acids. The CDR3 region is CASGKAGGHTGELFF. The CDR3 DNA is TGTGCTAGTGGGAAGGCGGGGGGTCACACCGGGGAGCTGTTTTTT.

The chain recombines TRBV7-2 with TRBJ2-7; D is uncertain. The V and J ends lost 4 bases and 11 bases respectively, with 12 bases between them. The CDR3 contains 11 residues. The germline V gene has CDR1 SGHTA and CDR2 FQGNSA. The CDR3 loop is CASSSGQRKYF. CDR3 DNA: TGTGCCAGCAGCTCGGGCCAGAGAAAGTACTTC.

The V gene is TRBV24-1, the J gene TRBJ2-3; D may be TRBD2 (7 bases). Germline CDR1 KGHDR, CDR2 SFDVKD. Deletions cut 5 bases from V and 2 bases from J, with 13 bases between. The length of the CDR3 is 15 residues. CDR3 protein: CATSGGGGSTDTQYF. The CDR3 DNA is TGTGCCACCAGTGGAGGGGGGGGGTCCACAGATACGCAGTATTTT.

CDR3 sequence (DNA): TGTGCCAGTAGTATAGATTTAGCGGGGGGGCGGCGGCAAGAGACCCAGTACTTC. This gives the protein CASSIDLAGGRRQETQYF. V is TRBV19 and J is TRBJ2-5; 11 bases match TRBD2. With V trimmed by 0 bases and J by 2 bases, 8 bases remained unmatched. The CDR3 spans 18 residues. The germline V gene encodes CDR1 LNHDA and CDR2 SQIVND (reference sequence).

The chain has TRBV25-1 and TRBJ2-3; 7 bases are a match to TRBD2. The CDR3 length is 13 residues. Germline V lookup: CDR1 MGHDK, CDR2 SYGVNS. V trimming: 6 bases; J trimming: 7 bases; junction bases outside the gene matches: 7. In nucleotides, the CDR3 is TGTGCCAGCAGCCAAGCGGGATTGAATACGCAGTATTTT. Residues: CASSQAGLNTQYF.

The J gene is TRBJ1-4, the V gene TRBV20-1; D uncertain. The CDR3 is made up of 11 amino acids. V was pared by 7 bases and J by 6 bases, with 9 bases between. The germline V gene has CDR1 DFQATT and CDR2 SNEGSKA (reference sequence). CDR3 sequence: CSGAEHEKLFF. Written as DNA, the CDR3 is TGCAGTGGGGCAGAGCATGAAAAACTGTTTTTT.

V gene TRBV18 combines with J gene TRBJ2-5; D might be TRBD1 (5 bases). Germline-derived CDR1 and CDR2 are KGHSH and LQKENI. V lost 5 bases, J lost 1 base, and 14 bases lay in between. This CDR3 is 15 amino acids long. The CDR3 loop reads CASSVEQGSQETQYF. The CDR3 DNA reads TGTGCCAGCTCAGTAGAGCAGGGAAGCCAAGAGACCCAGTACTTC.

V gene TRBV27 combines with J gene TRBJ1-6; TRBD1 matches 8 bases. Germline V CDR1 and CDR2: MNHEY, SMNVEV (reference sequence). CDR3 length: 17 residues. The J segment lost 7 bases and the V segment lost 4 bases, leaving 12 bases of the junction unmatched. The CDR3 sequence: CASSSTISSGGNSPLHF. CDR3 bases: TGTGCCAGCAGTTCGACTATCTCCTCAGGGGGCAATTCACCCCTCCACTTT.

Here the CDR3 DNA reads TGTGCCAGCAGCTCTACCGGGACACCTTCCAGCTCCTACAATGAGCAGTTCTTC. As protein: CASSSTGTPSSSYNEQFF. The chain combines TRBV5-6 with TRBJ2-1, with D tentatively TRBD1 (6 bases). The CDR3 sequence is 18 residues long. The germline CDR1 and CDR2 sequences are SGHDT and YYEEEE. The V and J ends lost 3 bases and 0 bases respectively, with 19 bases between them. The whole variable domain, filled in from reference TRBV5-6 and TRBJ2-1, reads DAGVTQSPTHLIKTRGQQVTLRCSPKSGHDTVSWYQQALGQGPQFIFQYYEEEERQRGNFPDRFSGHQFPNYSSELNVNALLLGDSALYLCASSSTGTPSSSYNEQFFGPGTRLTVL.

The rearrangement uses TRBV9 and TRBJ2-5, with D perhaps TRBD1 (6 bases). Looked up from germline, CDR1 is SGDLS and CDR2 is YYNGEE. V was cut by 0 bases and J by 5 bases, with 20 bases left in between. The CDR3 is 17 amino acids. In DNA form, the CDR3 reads TGTGCCAGCAGCGTAGAGCCCACGACAGGAAAAGGGGAGACCCAGTACTTC. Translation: CASSVEPTTGKGETQYF.

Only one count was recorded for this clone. The CDR3 bases are TGTGCCAGCTCACCATCGGGGGGCTTAGTCTACGAGCAGTACTTC. It yields the protein CASSPSGGLVYEQYF. The rearrangement uses TRBV18 and TRBJ2-7; TRBD2 might be the D (7 bases). Per the germline V gene, CDR1 is KGHSH and CDR2 is LQKENI. CDR3 size: 15 residues. Trimming shortened V by 2 bases and J by 3 bases, and 14 bases separated the two germline ends.